This TCR beta chain was sequenced in a study of cytomegalovirus exposure and HLA in healthy donors. Turning to the study itself: From donors who were HLA-typed, an early data release held about 85 million unique TCRs. Within the Caucasian-associated ancestry cluster were 81% of the roughly 400 genotyped donors.

Study results and caveats: Most TCRs appeared rarely, but some public TCRs recurred in many donors.

Trimming took off 2 bases at V and 3 bases at J, with 8 bases between the two ends. The CDR3 runs to 13 residues. Per germline, CDR1 SGHRS and CDR2 YFSETQ. This clone was found once. Its specificity is unknown. The PCR used 60 Vbeta and 13 Jbeta primers. The method was immunoSEQ multiplex PCR; TCRdb's version includes in-frame clones alone and lacks a portion of them. The sample lists some 150,000 clones, more than 70% occurring once. The sequenced sample was PBMCs. This clonotype originated in a man aged 35 to 55 in good health and CMV-seronegative. The rearrangement links TRBV5-1 to TRBJ1-2; D is uncertain. CDR3 nucleotides: TGCGCCAGCAGCTTTGAGGAGGACTATGGCTACACCTTC. It translates to CASSFEEDYGYTF.